The source of this T cell receptor (beta chain) is a study of beta chain features in type 1 diabetes. The study, taken as a whole, reports: Patients with type 1 diabetes carried fewer insertions and had more deletions at their VDJ junctions. High-TCR-expressing cells could be over-represented by cDNA sequencing.

Naive, central memory, regulatory and stem cell-like memory cells within the CD4+ compartment were sorted using CD45RO/CCR7/CD25/CD127/CD95/CD27. As every portion of the isolated RNA was reverse transcribed, the sequencing read expressed TCRB transcripts. Method: immunoSEQ multiplex PCR; TCRdb's copy keeps in-frame clones and lacks some. The repertoire consists of 900,000 or so clones, with 15% to 20% occurring once and the leading ten covering about 0.02%. CDR3 length: 15 amino acids. The germline CDR1 and CDR2 sequences are LNHDA and SQIVND (reference sequence). V lost 8 bases and J lost 3; bases outside the gene matches: 10. On this clone: Its antigen is still unknown.

Material: naive CD4+ T cells from blood. V usage is TRBV19 and J usage is TRBJ2-1; TRBD2 agrees at 7 bases. This receptor was obtained from a woman between 18 and 29 years old in good health. Here the CDR3 reads CASAGGAGLYNEQFF. Written as DNA, the CDR3 is TGTGCCAGTGCAGGAGGAGCGGGGCTCTACAATGAGCAGTTCTTC.